This is a list of T cell receptor beta chains from one sample in a study of TIL therapy for anti-PD-1-resistant metastatic lung cancer. TCRdb keeps only in-frame clones here, not all; method: immunoSEQ multiplex PCR. Among tens of thousands of clones, roughly 66% were seen once, and the ten largest hold 6% to 8.5%. The source material was blood, sampled at baseline. The receptors were sampled from a person aged 25 to 79 with non-small cell lung cancer. The CDR3 runs from the conserved cysteine through the conserved F or W. D genes are given only for firm matches.

v_call: TRBV6-5; j_call: TRBJ1-5; d_call: .; cdr3_aa: CASSYGRNQPQHF
v_call: TRBV11-2; j_call: TRBJ2-5; d_call: TRBD2; cdr3_aa: CASSFGTSGPQETQYF
v_call: TRBV5-8; j_call: TRBJ1-3; d_call: TRBD1; cdr3_aa: CASSLGQLGNTIYF
v_call: TRBV28; j_call: TRBJ2-6; d_call: TRBD1; cdr3_aa: CASGSRGLSGANVLTF
v_call: TRBV6-6; j_call: TRBJ2-1; d_call: TRBD2; cdr3_aa: CATSTSGRANEQFF
v_call: TRBV5-4; j_call: TRBJ1-4; d_call: .; cdr3_aa: CASSSMTDPNEKLFF
v_call: TRBV6-1; j_call: TRBJ2-1; d_call: .; cdr3_aa: CASSLTGMEQFF
v_call: TRBV7-3; j_call: TRBJ2-3; d_call: .; cdr3_aa: CASSLGEGLGGDTQYF
v_call: TRBV19; j_call: TRBJ1-2; d_call: .; cdr3_aa: CASQLRDPLLGYTF
v_call: TRBV7-8; j_call: TRBJ2-1; d_call: TRBD1; cdr3_aa: CASSLNPSKQGSFYNEQFF
v_call: TRBV28; j_call: TRBJ2-1; d_call: .; cdr3_aa: CATSWDEQFF
v_call: TRBV30; j_call: TRBJ2-2; d_call: .; cdr3_aa: CARQGSGRLAGELFF
v_call: TRBV29-1; j_call: TRBJ2-5; d_call: .; cdr3_aa: CSVEGGGWETQYF
v_call: TRBV5-1; j_call: TRBJ2-3; d_call: .; cdr3_aa: CASSLIPTNTDTQYF
v_call: TRBV9; j_call: TRBJ2-2; d_call: .; cdr3_aa: CASSVEQETNTGELFF
v_call: TRBV11-2; j_call: TRBJ2-3; d_call: .; cdr3_aa: CASSLGTDTQYF
v_call: TRBV7-2; j_call: TRBJ2-7; d_call: .; cdr3_aa: CASSLAGTGEQYF
v_call: TRBV30; j_call: TRBJ2-3; d_call: .; cdr3_aa: CAWSETDTQYF
v_call: TRBV5-4; j_call: TRBJ2-7; d_call: TRBD1; cdr3_aa: CASSRRQGSYEQYF
v_call: TRBV5-5; j_call: TRBJ1-2; d_call: .; cdr3_aa: CASSLAPRYGGYTF
v_call: TRBV2; j_call: TRBJ2-7; d_call: TRBD1; cdr3_aa: CASSGTGQGTYEQYF
v_call: TRBV6-5; j_call: TRBJ2-7; d_call: TRBD2; cdr3_aa: CASSYSLSSGYNEQYF
v_call: TRBV6-6; j_call: TRBJ2-2; d_call: TRBD1; cdr3_aa: CASRPQGAYTGELFF
v_call: TRBV29-1; j_call: TRBJ1-1; d_call: .; cdr3_aa: CSVVKALSTEAFF
v_call: TRBV11-3; j_call: .; d_call: .; cdr3_aa: CASRRNYEQYF
v_call: TRBV28; j_call: TRBJ2-7; d_call: TRBD2; cdr3_aa: CASGSRSGGDGYEQYF
v_call: TRBV4-1; j_call: TRBJ1-2; d_call: .; cdr3_aa: CASSHRSYGYTF
v_call: TRBV6-5; j_call: TRBJ2-1; d_call: .; cdr3_aa: CASSIAATSYNEQFF
v_call: TRBV29-1; j_call: TRBJ1-2; d_call: .; cdr3_aa: CSVRGTSVYGYTF
v_call: TRBV4-1; j_call: TRBJ1-1; d_call: .; cdr3_aa: CASSQEPGWMNTEAFF
v_call: TRBV9; j_call: TRBJ1-1; d_call: TRBD1; cdr3_aa: CASTPTGANTEAFF
v_call: TRBV6-1; j_call: TRBJ1-4; d_call: .; cdr3_aa: CASSRQELNEKLFF
v_call: TRBV30; j_call: TRBJ2-4; d_call: .; cdr3_aa: CAWSTKNIQYF
v_call: TRBV30; j_call: TRBJ1-5; d_call: .; cdr3_aa: CAWRGDGNQPQHF
v_call: TRBV5-1; j_call: TRBJ2-2; d_call: .; cdr3_aa: CASSLDRTNTGELFF
v_call: TRBV10-3; j_call: TRBJ2-5; d_call: TRBD2; cdr3_aa: CAISATSAQETQYF
v_call: TRBV13; j_call: TRBJ1-2; d_call: .; cdr3_aa: CASSFWQNYGYTF
v_call: TRBV30; j_call: TRBJ2-1; d_call: TRBD2; cdr3_aa: CAWSFNSGNEQFF
v_call: TRBV10-3; j_call: TRBJ2-3; d_call: .; cdr3_aa: CAIKSGERNRTDTQYF
v_call: TRBV5-1; j_call: TRBJ1-2; d_call: .; cdr3_aa: CASSDRGFYGYTF
v_call: TRBV14; j_call: TRBJ1-3; d_call: .; cdr3_aa: CASSRNSGNTIYF
v_call: TRBV5-6; j_call: TRBJ2-1; d_call: .; cdr3_aa: CASSPWIGRQQFF
v_call: TRBV19; j_call: TRBJ2-1; d_call: TRBD2; cdr3_aa: CATKTSGGRNEQFF
v_call: TRBV5-4; j_call: TRBJ1-1; d_call: .; cdr3_aa: CASSLDRPSITEAFF
v_call: TRBV27; j_call: TRBJ2-2; d_call: .; cdr3_aa: CASSGGFTGELFF
v_call: TRBV5-1; j_call: TRBJ1-1; d_call: TRBD1; cdr3_aa: CASSNGGQGGTEAFF
v_call: TRBV4-2; j_call: TRBJ2-7; d_call: TRBD2; cdr3_aa: CASSQLGGSGDYEQYF
v_call: TRBV28; j_call: TRBJ2-1; d_call: .; cdr3_aa: CASSLLREQFF
v_call: TRBV7-6; j_call: TRBJ2-2; d_call: TRBD2; cdr3_aa: CASSRDRLAGGNTGELFF
v_call: TRBV2; j_call: TRBJ1-4; d_call: .; cdr3_aa: CASRYGDSTNEKLFF
v_call: TRBV4-2; j_call: TRBJ2-2; d_call: .; cdr3_aa: CASSQRTGELFF
v_call: TRBV7-2; j_call: TRBJ1-3; d_call: .; cdr3_aa: CASSLEIQLGNTIYF
v_call: TRBV5-1; j_call: TRBJ2-7; d_call: .; cdr3_aa: CASSLVRGYEQYF
v_call: TRBV11-2; j_call: TRBJ1-1; d_call: .; cdr3_aa: CASSLTGIWAFF
v_call: TRBV7-9; j_call: TRBJ2-1; d_call: TRBD1; cdr3_aa: CASSFNRGVNEQFF
v_call: TRBV6-5; j_call: TRBJ2-7; d_call: .; cdr3_aa: CASHGTQYEQYF
v_call: TRBV6-5; j_call: TRBJ2-1; d_call: .; cdr3_aa: CASRGPGGNEQFF